This T cell receptor beta chain appears in the sequencing data of a study of blood T cell repertoires in COVID-19. In the study overall: Acute and convalescent COVID-19 specimens originated in the United States, Italy and Spain. T cells, B-cell-depleted T cells, or PBMCs supplied cDNA or gDNA.

The CDR3 runs to 15 residues. Per germline, CDR1 SGHAT and CDR2 FQNNGV. V was clipped by 5 bases and J by 4 bases, with 15 bases between them. Sequencing used immunoSEQ multiplex PCR; TCRdb keeps in-frame clones, though not all of them. The sample yields a few hundred thousand clones, around 90% seen once. The sequenced sample was peripheral blood. The TCR comes from a human donor in a cohort sampled during active COVID-19. This chain connects TRBV11-2 to TRBJ1-3; tentatively, D is TRBD1 (5 bases). The CDR3 DNA reads as TGTGCCAGCAGCCACGGGGGACGCCGAGGAAACACCATATATTTT. Translated, it gives CASSHGGRRGNTIYF.